Sequencing of this T cell receptor beta chain was carried out in a study of cytomegalovirus exposure and HLA in healthy donors. The wider study: HLA-typed donors contributed around 88 million unique TCRs, which were held in an early data release. Genetic ancestry analysis placed under 90% of the 398 donors that were genotyped in the Caucasian-associated cluster. General study findings and limits: A later examination showed that TCR association rates differed by HLA locus, with DRB1 most and HLA-C fewest. An analysis done earlier found most TCR beta V segments productive about 87% or about 30% of the time.

Remarks on this clone: As yet, its antigen is unknown. One end of the junction is discordant with germline, which a read error may explain.

The CDR3 sequence is 22 residues long. Germline CDR1 and CDR2: SSHAT and FNYEAQ (reference sequence). It was with 60 Vbeta and 13 Jbeta primers that the PCR ran. Method: immunoSEQ multiplex PCR; TCRdb's copy keeps in-frame clones and lacks some. The sample contains about 110,000 clones, roughly 80% of which appear only once. J is TRBJ2-3 and V is TRBV7-7, with 9 bases aligning to TRBD2. The TCR originated in a man under 40 in good health and CMV-seronegative. Specimen: PBMCs. CDR3 protein: CASSFKGGLGRGGSRSTDTQYF. The CDR3 nucleotides read TGTGCTAGCAGCTTTAAAGGGGGGCTGGGGCGGGGGGGGTCCAGGAGCACAGATACGCAGTATTTT.